This entry lists 14 T cell receptor beta chains sequenced from one sample in a study of HIV-infected patients and healthy controls (dated by TCRdb to about 2014). The library relied on 5' RACE. For sequencing, an Illumina MiSeq was employed. TCRdb passed the public sequencing reads through fastp at Q25 and MiXCR, retaining productive beta sequences. One record per CDR3 amino acid sequence lists the most common genes and DNA. For this sample the table gives 60,000 to 70,000 distinct CDR3 sequences, of which about a fifth were detected only once. Over 1.1% of the sample is in the top ten clones. The sequenced material came from CD4+ T cells from blood. The receptors stem from a human donor in good health.

This clonotype was seen repeatedly, ten times or more. The rearrangement uses TRBV20-1 and TRBJ1-2; D gene uncertain. This CDR3 is 15 amino acids long. CDR1 DFQATT and CDR2 SNEGSKA come from the germline V gene (reference sequence). With 0 bases removed from V and 8 bases from J, the gap between germline ends came to 19 bases. CDR3 sequence: CSARDLAGAGWGYTF. In DNA form, the CDR3 reads TGCAGTGCTAGAGATCTTGCAGGTGCAGGATGGGGCTACACCTTC.

There are many counts of this clonotype. The chain recombines TRBV7-2 with TRBJ1-1; the match to TRBD1 covers 9 bases. Germline CDR1 is SGHTA and CDR2 is FQGNSA. The CDR3 contains 14 residues. V trimming: 4 bases; J trimming: 6 bases; junction bases outside the gene matches: 6. The CDR3 sequence is CASSSRTGAPEAFF. CDR3 nucleotide sequence: TGTGCCAGCAGCTCCCGGACAGGGGCACCTGAAGCTTTCTTT.

The table lists this clonotype with many counts. The chain combines TRBV5-4 with TRBJ2-7; 10 bases are shared with TRBD2. This CDR3 comprises 15 residues. From germline, CDR1 is SGHNT and CDR2 YYREEE (reference sequence). Germline trimming cut 4 bases from V and 2 bases from J; bases unmatched to any gene: 6. The CDR3 DNA follows: TGTGCCAGCAGCCCCAGGACTAGCGGCCCCTACGAGCAGTACTTC. It translates to CASSPRTSGPYEQYF.

In its sample, this clonotype was seen a few times. The chain uses TRBV13 and TRBJ2-3, with D possibly matching TRBD2 (6 bases). The V gene's germline CDR1 is PRHDT and CDR2 FYEKMQ (reference sequence). This CDR3 is 14 amino acids long. The germline V and J ends were trimmed by 4 bases and 7 bases, with 15 bases remaining between them. The CDR3 is CASSSPRLVHTQYF. DNA for the CDR3: TGTGCCAGCAGCTCCCCGAGACTAGTCCATACGCAGTATTTT.

The chain employs TRBV20-1 and TRBJ1-3; the D is unclear. V shed 0 bases and J shed 0 bases, with 15 bases lying between them. The CDR3 length is 17 residues. Germline CDR1 is DFQATT and CDR2 is SNEGSKA (reference sequence). The CDR3 DNA follows: TGCAGTGCTAGAGATTCCCGGGCCGGCAGCTCTGGAAACACCATATATTTT. Its protein product is CSARDSRAGSSGNTIYF.

This clonotype was counted a few times. This chain connects TRBV6-5 to TRBJ1-4; D is perhaps TRBD1 (6 bases). The ends were cut back, 6 bases at V and 8 bases at J, with 22 bases in the middle. This CDR3 is built from 16 residues. Germline V gene data show CDR1 as MNHEY and CDR2 as SVGAGI. The CDR3 is CASSHSPTGMEEKLFF. Here the CDR3 DNA reads TGTGCCAGCAGCCACTCCCCTACAGGGATGGAAGAAAAACTGTTTTTT.

J is TRBJ2-1 and V is TRBV9, with 7 bases that match TRBD1. The CDR3 consists of 16 residues. J was trimmed by 8 bases and V by 3 bases; bases with no gene match: 14. Germline values: CDR1 SGDLS, CDR2 YYNGEE. CDR3 DNA sequence: TGTGCCAGCAGCGGAACGGACAGGCTAAATCACGATGAGCAGTTCTTC. It yields the protein CASSGTDRLNHDEQFF.

This chain joins TRBV5-1 and TRBJ2-2, with D hard to call. The V end lost 0 bases, the J end lost 3 bases, and 6 bases lay between the germline ends. Germline V gene data show CDR1 as SGHRS and CDR2 as YFSETQ. The CDR3 spans 14 residues. The CDR3 DNA follows: TGCGCCAGCAGCTTGGACAGTCACACCGGGGAGCTGTTTTTT. Its protein is CASSLDSHTGELFF.

The chain links TRBV20-1 to TRBJ1-1; 7 bases match TRBD1. Trimming cost V 6 bases and J 5 bases; bases outside gene matches: 9. The CDR3 sequence is 13 residues long. Germline V gives CDR1 DFQATT, CDR2 SNEGSKA (reference sequence). Written as DNA, the CDR3 is TGCAGTGCGGGGGCAGGGGGGGATACTGAAGCTTTCTTT. It specifies CSAGAGGDTEAFF.

This clonotype was detected ten times or more. The chain has TRBV7-2 and TRBJ2-3; the D gene is possibly TRBD2 (5 bases). Looked up from germline, CDR1 is SGHTA and CDR2 is FQGNSA. The CDR3 length is 12 residues. V lost 3 bases and J 9 bases, leaving 10 bases between the germline ends. CDR3 in DNA: TGTGCCAGCAGCTTTACTAGTTCGACGCAGTATTTT. Translated, it gives CASSFTSSTQYF.

With respect to this clonotype: A much larger clone is a single base away; this may be a read error. The rearrangement uses TRBV7-9 and TRBJ2-3, with 9 bases lining up with TRBD2. The germline V gene encodes CDR1 SEHNR and CDR2 FQNEAQ (reference sequence). V shed 1 base, J shed 5 bases, and the junction held 7 bases outside the gene matches. This CDR3 contains 16 residues. CDR3 in amino acids: CASSLESAGGGDTQYF. The CDR3 nucleotides are TGTGCCAGCAGCTTAGAGTCGGCGGGAGGGGGAGATACGCAGTATTTT. Filled out from reference TRBV7-9 and TRBJ2-3, the complete variable domain reads DTGVSQNPRHKITKRGQNVTFRCDPISEHNRLYWYRQTLGQGPEFLTYFQNEAQLEKSRLLSDRFSAERPKGSFSTLEIQRTEQGDSAMYLCASSLESAGGGDTQYFGPGTRLTVL.

The CDR3 is CSVPLQVIGENYGYTF. CDR3 nucleotides: TGCAGCGTTCCTCTCCAGGTTATCGGGGAGAACTATGGCTACACCTTC. The chain recombines TRBV29-1 with TRBJ1-2, with D uncertain. The CDR3 spans 16 residues. Germline-derived CDR1 and CDR2 are SQVTM and ANQGSEA. Trimming pared 5 bases from V and 2 bases from J, leaving 21 bases between.

This clonotype was counted ten times or more. The V gene is TRBV6-1, the J gene TRBJ2-7; D may match TRBD1 or TRBD2 (6 bases each). Germline CDR1 and CDR2: MNHNS and SASEGT. V was pared by 1 base and J by 7 bases, with 14 bases between. The CDR3 totals 14 residues. The CDR3 loop reads CASSEVGGAGEQYF. CDR3 sequence (DNA): TGTGCCAGCAGTGAAGTCGGGGGCGCGGGAGAGCAGTACTTC.

The table lists this clonotype with a few counts. V usage is TRBV14 and J usage is TRBJ2-1; D uncertain. Deletions cut 1 base from V and 13 bases from J, with 8 bases between. The germline CDR1 and CDR2 sequences are SGHDN and FVKESK. CDR3 length equals 11 residues. In DNA, the CDR3 is TGTGCCAGCAGCCAAGGGAAAAGTCAGTTCTTC. This encodes CASSQGKSQFF.